This T cell receptor beta chain was found in a study of metastatic and nonmetastatic thyroid tumors (dated by TCRdb to about 2020). At the level of the whole study: Repertoires were compared across peripheral blood and tumor or nodule tissue samples from malignant and benign thyroid patients.

The CDR3 sequence holds 12 residues, the cysteine and phenylalanine included. Only the CDR3 portion is preserved as DNA: 36 bases, with reading frame beginning at the first base. Unmatched junction bases come to 3, with V trimmed by 8 bases and J by 6 bases. CDR1 SNHLY and CDR2 FYNNEI are derived from the germline V gene. Before undergoing thyroid surgery, none of the patients had been given any kind of treatment. Using T-cell receptor beta sequencing, the researchers looked back retrospectively at clinical samples from patients, gathered between about 2012 and 2018. This clone appeared many times. The antigen it binds to is not known. No base-level quality is on record; no much larger clone is a single base apart. The protocol used for the library was PCR. TCRdb records Illumina HiSeq 4000 as the sequencer. High-throughput sequencing was used to profile the TCR beta-chain CDR3 region of every patient. In the source study's methods: A classifier to discriminate distant-metastatic papillary thyroid cancer patients was built from CDR3 differences across clinicopathological groups. The Shannon index was used to assess repertoire diversity, and the Morisita-Horn index was used to assess tumor-blood repertoire similarity. TCRdb handled the public reads itself, with Q25 trimming in fastp and clone calling in MiXCR, and kept productive beta chains. The authors' filters were not applied to this entry. The sample includes about 42,000 clones, with 9.5% to 13% observed a single time. Clones ranked in the top ten supply around 9% of the sample.

Paper-wide results and their limitations: In both blood and tumor samples, TCR beta diversity was reported to be significantly higher in malignant tumors than in benign nodules.

The origin of this receptor is a male donor with papillary thyroid cancer or a benign thyroid nodule (not recorded which). Some clones in this sample may be carry-over from other donors' samples. The source material was blood. The sequence is built from TRBV2 and TRBJ2-2; 7 nucleotides in the junction match TRBD2. The CDR3 region has the sequence CASRLAPGELFF. The DNA sequence reads TGTGCCAGCCGACTAGCTCCCGGGGAGCTGTTTTTT.